Below are 22 T cell receptor beta chains sequenced from a single sample in a study of cytomegalovirus exposure and HLA in healthy donors. A multiplex PCR was run with 60 Vbeta primers and 13 Jbeta primers. Profiled with immunoSEQ multiplex PCR; TCRdb holds only in-frame clones, not every one. The data hold about 160,000 clones, with around three quarters observed a single time. Sequences were obtained from PBMCs. These receptors were taken from a man aged 45-65 years in good health and CMV-seropositive.

This clone was recorded a few times. J is TRBJ1-5 and V is TRBV10-3; D not certain. The germline V and J ends were trimmed by 3 bases and 5 bases, with 11 bases remaining between them. From germline, CDR1 is ENHRY and CDR2 SYGVKD. The CDR3 is 14 amino acids. The CDR3 sequence: CAISEGGEYQPQHF. In DNA form, the CDR3 reads TGTGCCATCAGTGAAGGCGGGGAGTATCAGCCCCAGCATTTT.

The gene calls are TRBV6-6 and TRBJ2-7; D gene uncertain. The CDR3 runs 13 residues. V lost 5 bases and J 2 bases, leaving 10 bases between the germline ends. CDR1 and CDR2 from the germline V gene are MNHNY and SVGAGI (reference sequence). In DNA form, the CDR3 reads TGTGCCAGCAGTACTCGAGGTACCTACGAGCAGTACTTC. Protein product: CASSTRGTYEQYF.

V usage is TRBV5-5 and J usage is TRBJ2-2; maybe TRBD1 (6 bases). V was pared by 2 bases and J by 1 base, with 9 bases between. The CDR3 length is 15 residues. Germline V gene lookup returns CDR1 SGHKS and CDR2 YYEKEE (reference sequence). The CDR3 DNA reads as TGTGCCAGCAGCTTTGAGACAGGGAACACCGGGGAGCTGTTTTTT. Residues: CASSFETGNTGELFF. Combining the CDR3 with reference TRBV5-5 and TRBJ2-2 gives the whole variable domain DAGVTQSPTHLIKTRGQQVTLRCSPISGHKSVSWYQQVLGQGPQFIFQYYEKEERGRGNFPDRFSARQFPNYSSELNVNALLLGDSALYLCASSFETGNTGELFFGEGSRLTVL.

The gene calls are TRBV6-1 and TRBJ1-2; D possibly corresponds to TRBD1 (5 bases). V was pared by 1 base and J by 2 bases, with 8 bases between. CDR3 length: 14 residues. Germline loops: CDR1 MNHNS, CDR2 SASEGT. The DNA for the CDR3 is TGTGCCAGCAGTGAAGAGCGACAGAACTATGGCTACACCTTC. Translation gives CASSEERQNYGYTF.

This chain joins TRBV14 and TRBJ2-7, with D possibly being TRBD2 (6 bases). This CDR3 contains 15 residues. V was trimmed by 4 bases and J by 4 bases, leaving 17 bases between them. Per the germline V gene, CDR1 is SGHDN and CDR2 is FVKESK. Here the CDR3 DNA reads TGTGCCAGCAGCCGCTACCGGGACTCTGCGTACGAGCAGTACTTC. It codes for CASSRYRDSAYEQYF.

The J gene is TRBJ2-7, the V gene TRBV6-5, with a possible D match to TRBD1 (6 bases). The CDR3 is 16 amino acids. Trimming shortened V by 1 base and J by 2 bases, and 15 bases separated the two germline ends. Germline V gene data show CDR1 as MNHEY and CDR2 as SVGAGI. Here the CDR3 DNA reads TGTGCCAGCAGTTACTTATTAGCAGGGGTCCCCTACGAGCAGTACTTC. Encoded protein: CASSYLLAGVPYEQYF.

The rearrangement joins TRBV10-1 to TRBJ2-1; the D is unclear. The V end lost 3 bases, the J end lost 0 bases, and 12 bases lay between the germline ends. The germline V gene has CDR1 WNHNN and CDR2 SYGVQD (reference sequence). The CDR3 has 16 amino acids. In DNA, the CDR3 is TGCGCCAGCAGTGACTTCCGCTCGAGCTCCTACAATGAGCAGTTCTTC. As protein: CASSDFRSSSYNEQFF.

The chain couples TRBV10-3 to TRBJ1-4, with D tentatively TRBD1 (5 bases). The CDR3 consists of 15 residues. The V end lost 0 bases, the J end lost 5 bases, and 10 bases lay between the germline ends. Germline CDR1 is ENHRY and CDR2 is SYGVKD. CDR3 nucleotides: TGTGCCATCAGTGAGTCTAACAGGCTAAATGAAAAACTGTTTTTT. Translation: CAISESNRLNEKLFF.

This chain joins TRBV5-1 and TRBJ1-1; a weak D match, TRBD1 (6 bases). With 5 bases removed from V and 0 bases from J, the gap between germline ends came to 14 bases. CDR1 SGHRS and CDR2 YFSETQ come from the germline V gene. This CDR3 is built from 15 residues. This CDR3 is CASREPGALNTEAFF. The DNA of the CDR3 is TGCGCCAGCAGAGAACCAGGGGCTCTGAACACTGAAGCTTTCTTT.

DNA of the CDR3: TGTGCCAGCAGCCTTCTCGACAGGGGGGGCGGCTACACCTTC. Protein sequence: CASSLLDRGGGYTF. The chain employs TRBV5-5 and TRBJ1-2; 9 bases map to TRBD1. The CDR3 contains 14 residues. V was clipped by 4 bases and J by 8 bases; unmatched bases: 9. Germline-derived CDR1 and CDR2 are SGHKS and YYEKEE (reference sequence).

The chain has TRBV4-1 and TRBJ1-3; 7 bases are shared with TRBD1. Trimming cost V 2 bases and J 0 bases; bases outside gene matches: 7. The germline V gene has CDR1 MGHRA and CDR2 YSYEKL. The CDR3 covers 17 residues. CDR3: CASSQKGQPSSGNTIYF. In DNA form, the CDR3 reads TGCGCCAGCAGCCAAAAGGGACAGCCCAGCTCTGGAAACACCATATATTTT.

The CDR3 DNA reads as TGTGCCAGCAGCCCTAGCGGAAAATACAATGAGCAGTTCTTC. Its protein is CASSPSGKYNEQFF. The chain uses TRBV7-2 and TRBJ2-1, with TRBD2 matching over 7 bases. The germline gives CDR1 SGHTA, CDR2 FQGNSA. J was trimmed by 4 bases and V by 5 bases; bases with no gene match: 5. The CDR3 is 14 amino acids.

This clone was picked up one time. This rearrangement joins TRBV19 to TRBJ2-5, with 10 bases lining up with TRBD1. Trimming took 1 base from V and 4 from J; bases not matched to a gene: 0. CDR1 and CDR2 (germline): LNHDA, SQIVND (reference sequence). The CDR3 length is 14 residues. The CDR3 DNA reads as TGTGCCAGTAGTATAGGACAGGGGGCAGAGACCCAGTACTTC. Translating gives CASSIGQGAETQYF.

A few counts support this clone. Relative to the germline gene, one junction end is altered; a read error may explain this. The J gene is TRBJ2-2, the V gene TRBV7-7; 8 bases agree with TRBD1. CDR3 length: 18 amino acids. CDR1 is SSHAT, CDR2 FNYEAQ, per germline (reference sequence). DNA for the CDR3: TGTGCTAGCAGCTTAATCACAGGGGGTGTGCTTAACACCGGGGAGCTGTTTTTT. Translating gives CASSLITGGVLNTGELFF.

The count of this clone is one. The V call is TRBV21-1, the J call TRBJ2-7; the listed D gene, TRBD2, was not tested against the DNA. TRBV21-1 is labeled a pseudogene. This CDR3 is 14 amino acids long. The CDR3 protein is CASSNWAGSYEQYF. CDR3 in DNA: TGTGCCAGCAGCAACTGGGCGGGCTCCTACGAGCAGTACTTC.

This clone was counted a few times. The chain links TRBV5-6 to TRBJ2-1; D possibly corresponds to TRBD1 (6 bases). CDR3 length: 16 residues. CDR1 SGHDT and CDR2 YYEEEE come from the germline V gene. V gave up 4 bases and J gave up 9 bases, with 23 bases separating them. CDR3 sequence (DNA): TGTGCCAGCAGCCTCCGAGGGGGAATGACCATTGGTGAGCAGTTCTTC. It encodes CASSLRGGMTIGEQFF.

V gene TRBV9 combines with J gene TRBJ2-2; maybe TRBD2 (6 bases). V shed 0 bases and J shed 4 bases, with 10 bases lying between them. Germline V CDR1 and CDR2: SGDLS, YYNGEE. This CDR3 is built from 15 residues. CDR3 coding DNA: TGTGCCAGCAGCGTAGGCGGGGAGCCCACCGGGGAGCTGTTTTTT. Protein: CASSVGGEPTGELFF.

The chain joins TRBV4-1 to TRBJ2-4, with 8 nucleotides matching TRBD2. The germline CDR1 and CDR2 sequences are MGHRA and YSYEKL. The V and J ends lost 4 bases and 5 bases, in that order; junction bases with no gene match: 4. The CDR3 covers 14 residues. CDR3 amino acids: CASSPGGVQNIQYF. The CDR3 DNA sequence: TGCGCCAGCAGCCCCGGGGGGGTCCAAAACATTCAGTACTTC.

The chain carries TRBV10-3 and TRBJ2-2, with TRBD2 identical over 11 bases. The V gene's germline CDR1 is ENHRY and CDR2 SYGVKD. The CDR3 loop spans 14 amino acids. Trimming cost V 8 bases and J 1 base; bases outside gene matches: 0. For the CDR3, the DNA is TGTGCCATCCTAGCGGGGGGGAACACCGGGGAGCTGTTTTTT. This translates into CAILAGGNTGELFF.

This clone occurred a few times. This chain uses TRBV5-1 with TRBJ2-5, with 11 bases fitting TRBD2. CDR3 length equals 15 residues. V dropped 1 base and J dropped 2; count of bases not matched to a gene: 1. The V gene's germline CDR1 is SGHRS and CDR2 YFSETQ. The DNA of the CDR3 is TGCGCCAGCAGCTTGACTAGCGGGGGACAAGAGACCCAGTACTTC. It codes for CASSLTSGGQETQYF. Drawing the rest from reference TRBV5-1 and TRBJ2-5, the complete variable domain is KAGVTQTPRYLIKTRGQQVTLSCSPISGHRSVSWYQQTPGQGLQFLFEYFSETQRNKGNFPGRFSGRQFSNSRSEMNVSTLELGDSALYLCASSLTSGGQETQYFGPGTRLLVL.

The chain joins TRBV5-6 to TRBJ1-3, with 10 bases identical to TRBD1. Per germline, CDR1 SGHDT and CDR2 YYEEEE. The J segment lost 3 bases and the V segment lost 4 bases, leaving 1 base of the junction unmatched. The CDR3 covers 14 residues. CDR3 in DNA: TGTGCCAGCAGCGGGACAGGGGATGGAAACACCATATATTTT. Its translation is CASSGTGDGNTIYF.

The CDR3 nucleotides read TGTGCCAGCAGCCAAGAACGGGGGGGCCTTGATGAGCAGTTCTTC. This codes for CASSQERGGLDEQFF. The chain uses TRBV14 and TRBJ2-1, with TRBD2 identical over 8 bases. The CDR3 is made up of 15 amino acids. The V gene end was trimmed by 0 bases and the J gene end by 8 bases; junction bases not matched to a gene: 6. CDR1 is SGHDN and CDR2 is FVKESK in the germline V gene.